This T cell receptor beta chain appears in the sequencing data of a study of T-cell memory formation after mild COVID-19. Study context: Among the donors, TCR clusters were largely specific to each donor.

Researchers used 5'RACE with constant-segment primers to make TCR alpha and TCR beta cDNA libraries that carry sample barcodes and UMIs. TCRdb ran MiXCR on the 5' RACE reads and lists one entry per CDR3 protein. The sample has 250,000 to 300,000 distinct CDR3 sequences; about a sixth are singletons. Of note for this clonotype: Its antigen is currently unknown.

General study findings and limits: Pre-infection memory contained some responding clones, which suggested that cross-reactive memory had joined. Mainly in CM and EM were contracting CD4+ clones; CD8+ were in EMRA.

Trimming removed 3 bases from V and 3 bases from J, with 8 bases in between. This CDR3 has 13 amino acids. Germline V gives CDR1 LGHDT, CDR2 YNNKEL (reference sequence). This sequence originates from a man aged 18 to 29 who had mild COVID-19 (a few samples of this study predate the infection). Cell type and time point are not known. The V gene is TRBV3-1, the J gene TRBJ1-2; D is perhaps TRBD1 (5 bases). The sample taken for sequencing was PBMCs or a T cell subset sorted from them (not recorded which). CDR3 in amino acids: CASSQGPYYGYTF. The DNA for the CDR3 is TGTGCCAGCAGCCAGGGACCCTACTATGGCTACACCTTC.